This is a list of T cell receptor beta chains from one sample in a study of cytomegalovirus exposure and HLA in healthy donors. Clones were sequenced by immunoSEQ multiplex PCR, and TCRdb holds only the in-frame ones, with some missing. Counted here are 260,000 or so clones, just under 90% occurring once; the ten biggest clones make up 2.5% to 3%. Sequences were obtained from PBMCs. These receptors all come from a man aged 18 to 29 in good health and CMV-seronegative. Both conserved end residues are part of each CDR3. The D gene is left open where the match is weak. Only some rows state a clone size, as once, few, many or a class for expanded clones.

clone size: -
J gene: TRBJ2-4
V gene: TRBV5-1
D gene: -
CDR3 DNA: TGCGCCAGCAGCCCGGAGGCTGAAAACATTCAGTACTTC
CDR3 protein: CASSPEAENIQYF

clone size: few
J gene: TRBJ1-6
V gene: TRBV5-5
D gene: -
CDR3 DNA: TGTGCCAGCAGCTCCCAAAATTCACCCCTCCACTTT
CDR3 protein: CASSSQNSPLHF

clone size: -
J gene: TRBJ1-6
V gene: TRBV6-5
D gene: -
CDR3 DNA: TGTGCCAGCAGTTATTCTGACAGACTTAATTCACCCCTCCACTTT
CDR3 protein: CASSYSDRLNSPLHF

clone size: -
J gene: TRBJ2-6
V gene: TRBV7-8
D gene: -
CDR3 DNA: TGTGCCAGCAGCGTTACAGGGACTGGGGCCAACGTCCTGACTTTC
CDR3 protein: CASSVTGTGANVLTF

clone size: -
J gene: TRBJ2-2
V gene: TRBV6-5
D gene: -
CDR3 DNA: TGTGCCAGCAGTTACGGGACAAGGGGCGGGGAGCTGTTTTTT
CDR3 protein: CASSYGTRGGELFF

clone size: -
J gene: TRBJ2-5
V gene: TRBV28
D gene: -
CDR3 DNA: TGTGCCAGCAGTTCCACCGGGGAGACCCAGTACTTC
CDR3 protein: CASSSTGETQYF

clone size: -
J gene: TRBJ1-6
V gene: TRBV28
D gene: TRBD1
CDR3 DNA: TGTGCCAGCAGAACTGGACAGGGAAATAATTCACCCCTCCACTTT
CDR3 protein: CASRTGQGNNSPLHF

clone size: -
J gene: TRBJ1-2
V gene: TRBV5-4
D gene: TRBD1
CDR3 DNA: TGTGCCAGCAGCTTCACTTGGACAGGGGAGTATGGCTACACCTTC
CDR3 protein: CASSFTWTGEYGYTF

clone size: -
J gene: TRBJ1-4
V gene: TRBV5-6
D gene: -
CDR3 DNA: TGTGCCAGCAGCCGTCGAGGGGGTCGGATTAATGAAAAACTGTTTTTT
CDR3 protein: CASSRRGGRINEKLFF

clone size: -
J gene: TRBJ2-7
V gene: TRBV27
D gene: TRBD1
CDR3 DNA: TGTGCCAGCAGTTTCCGGGACAGAGCCTCCTACGAGCAGTACTTC
CDR3 protein: CASSFRDRASYEQYF

clone size: once
J gene: TRBJ1-2
V gene: TRBV2
D gene: -
CDR3 DNA: TGTGCCAGCAGGTGGAGGCCCTATGGCTACACCTTC
CDR3 protein: CASRWRPYGYTF

clone size: -
J gene: TRBJ1-5
V gene: TRBV4-1
D gene: -
CDR3 DNA: TGCGCCAGCAGCCGCAGACAGGCCGAAGATCAGCCCCAGCATTTT
CDR3 protein: CASSRRQAEDQPQHF

clone size: -
J gene: TRBJ1-2
V gene: TRBV4-1
D gene: -
CDR3 DNA: TGCGCCAGCAGCCGTGCACCCTTTGCGAGGGATGATGGCTACACCTTC
CDR3 protein: CASSRAPFARDDGYTF

clone size: -
J gene: TRBJ1-4
V gene: TRBV18
D gene: -
CDR3 DNA: TGTGCCAGCTCAGCCGGGACTAGGGATGAAAAACTGTTTTTT
CDR3 protein: CASSAGTRDEKLFF

clone size: -
J gene: TRBJ1-5
V gene: TRBV6-5
D gene: -
CDR3 DNA: TGTGCCAGCAGTTTGCGTAGCAATCAGCCCCAGCATTTT
CDR3 protein: CASSLRSNQPQHF

clone size: -
J gene: TRBJ1-6
V gene: TRBV4-3
D gene: TRBD1
CDR3 DNA: TGCGCCAGCAGCCAAGACTTGACAGGGGGCATTTCACCCCTCCACTTT
CDR3 protein: CASSQDLTGGISPLHF

clone size: -
J gene: TRBJ2-2
V gene: TRBV10-2
D gene: TRBD2
CDR3 DNA: TGCGCCAGCAGTGAGTGGGGGGGAGGAACCGGGGAGCTGTTTTTT
CDR3 protein: CASSEWGGGTGELFF

clone size: -
J gene: TRBJ1-2
V gene: TRBV7-2
D gene: -
CDR3 DNA: TGTGCCAGCAGCTTAATTTGGCAGGGGCGACCCTCTAACTATGGCTACACCTTC
CDR3 protein: CASSLIWQGRPSNYGYTF

clone size: -
J gene: TRBJ2-1
V gene: TRBV25-1
D gene: TRBD1
CDR3 DNA: TGTGCCAGCAGTGAACTCCGGGACAGACCCTACAATGAGCAGTTCTTC
CDR3 protein: CASSELRDRPYNEQFF

clone size: few
J gene: TRBJ1-1
V gene: TRBV9
D gene: TRBD1
CDR3 DNA: TGTGCCAGCAGCCCCCGGGACAGGGAGGACACTGAAGCTTTCTTT
CDR3 protein: CASSPRDREDTEAFF

clone size: -
J gene: TRBJ1-2
V gene: TRBV30
D gene: TRBD1
CDR3 DNA: TGTGCCAGCGACAGGGAAACTAACTATGGCTACACCTTC
CDR3 protein: CASDRETNYGYTF

clone size: -
J gene: TRBJ2-1
V gene: TRBV5-1
D gene: TRBD1
CDR3 DNA: TGCGCCAGCGATTCCGGGACAGGGGTATCCTACAATGAGCAGTTCTTC
CDR3 protein: CASDSGTGVSYNEQFF

clone size: -
J gene: TRBJ2-1
V gene: TRBV29-1
D gene: -
CDR3 DNA: TGCAGCGTTGCGGAGCAGGGGCATGAGCAGTTCTTC
CDR3 protein: CSVAEQGHEQFF

clone size: -
J gene: TRBJ2-7
V gene: TRBV29-1
D gene: -
CDR3 DNA: TGCAGCGTTGTAGCGGCGGGTTATCACTACGAGCAGTACTTC
CDR3 protein: CSVVAAGYHYEQYF

clone size: once
J gene: TRBJ2-5
V gene: TRBV27
D gene: TRBD2
CDR3 DNA: TGTGCCAGCGGGACTAACCAAGAGACCCAGTACTTC
CDR3 protein: CASGTNQETQYF

clone size: -
J gene: TRBJ2-7
V gene: TRBV18
D gene: TRBD1
CDR3 DNA: TGTGCCAGCTCATCCAACCCGGGACAGGCGAACTTATACGAGCAGTACTTC
CDR3 protein: CASSSNPGQANLYEQYF

clone size: -
J gene: TRBJ2-1
V gene: TRBV28
D gene: -
CDR3 DNA: TGTGCCAGCAGTCCTTCGACTTGGTTGGGCAATGAGCAGTTCTTC
CDR3 protein: CASSPSTWLGNEQFF

clone size: -
J gene: TRBJ2-7
V gene: TRBV28
D gene: TRBD2
CDR3 DNA: TGTGCCAGCAGAAAGACTAGCGGATTCTCCTACGAGCAGTACTTC
CDR3 protein: CASRKTSGFSYEQYF

clone size: few
J gene: TRBJ1-1
V gene: TRBV6-5
D gene: TRBD1
CDR3 DNA: TGTGCCAGCTCACCAGGACAGGAGCCTGAAGCTTTCTTT
CDR3 protein: CASSPGQEPEAFF

clone size: -
J gene: TRBJ2-7
V gene: TRBV2
D gene: TRBD1
CDR3 DNA: TGTGCCAGCCGGGACAGGGGGTACGAGCAGTACTTC
CDR3 protein: CASRDRGYEQYF

clone size: -
J gene: TRBJ2-7
V gene: TRBV27
D gene: -
CDR3 DNA: TGTGCCAGCAGTTTCCAGGGTGAAGTCTACGAGCAGTACTTC
CDR3 protein: CASSFQGEVYEQYF

clone size: -
J gene: TRBJ2-1
V gene: TRBV9
D gene: TRBD2
CDR3 DNA: TGTGCCAGCAGCGTAGAAAAGCGGGGGGGCTACAATGAGCAGTTCTTC
CDR3 protein: CASSVEKRGGYNEQFF

clone size: -
J gene: TRBJ1-5
V gene: TRBV4-2
D gene: -
CDR3 DNA: TGTGCCAGCAGCCAAGATTCCGGAGATCAGCCCCAGCATTTT
CDR3 protein: CASSQDSGDQPQHF

clone size: -
J gene: TRBJ2-7
V gene: TRBV11-2
D gene: -
CDR3 DNA: TGTGCCAGCAGCTTAGGGCAACCTCGTGAGCAGTACTTC
CDR3 protein: CASSLGQPREQYF

clone size: -
J gene: TRBJ1-1
V gene: TRBV5-1
D gene: TRBD1
CDR3 DNA: TGCGCCAGCAGCTTGTCTCTCCTTGGGCAGGGGGCCACTGAAGCTTTCTTT
CDR3 protein: CASSLSLLGQGATEAFF

clone size: -
J gene: TRBJ1-3
V gene: TRBV4-1
D gene: -
CDR3 DNA: TGCGCCAGCAGGGAATGGGACACAAGCTCTGGAAACACCATATATTTT
CDR3 protein: CASREWDTSSGNTIYF

clone size: -
J gene: TRBJ1-6
V gene: TRBV4-1
D gene: -
CDR3 DNA: TGCGCCAGCAGCCAAGAGGTGGTCCTACCTCGGAGCAATTCACCCCTCCACTTT
CDR3 protein: CASSQEVVLPRSNSPLHF

clone size: -
J gene: TRBJ2-7
V gene: TRBV2
D gene: TRBD1
CDR3 DNA: TGTGCCAGCAAGAGGGACAGTCCCTACGAGCAGTACTTC
CDR3 protein: CASKRDSPYEQYF

clone size: -
J gene: TRBJ2-3
V gene: TRBV11-2
D gene: -
CDR3 DNA: TGTGCCAGCAGCCCACGTCCAGTTCCTTCAATAACAGATACGCAGTATTTT
CDR3 protein: CASSPRPVPSITDTQYF

clone size: -
J gene: TRBJ2-7
V gene: TRBV13
D gene: TRBD1
CDR3 DNA: TGTGCCAGCAGCTCATACAAACAGGGGACCTACGAGCAGTACTTC
CDR3 protein: CASSSYKQGTYEQYF

clone size: -
J gene: TRBJ2-7
V gene: TRBV6-6
D gene: -
CDR3 DNA: TGTGCCAGCAGTTACATATCGGGGACCTACGAGCAGTACTTC
CDR3 protein: CASSYISGTYEQYF

clone size: -
J gene: TRBJ1-4
V gene: TRBV28
D gene: -
CDR3 DNA: TGTGCCAGCCGACGACAGTATAATGAAAAACTGTTTTTT
CDR3 protein: CASRRQYNEKLFF

clone size: -
J gene: TRBJ1-6
V gene: TRBV28
D gene: -
CDR3 DNA: TGTGCCAGCAGTTCCCCATGGGGGACTTATTCACCCCTCCACTTT
CDR3 protein: CASSSPWGTYSPLHF

clone size: -
J gene: TRBJ1-6
V gene: TRBV30
D gene: TRBD1
CDR3 DNA: TGTGCCTGGAGTCTGGACAGGCCACCCCTCCACTTT
CDR3 protein: CAWSLDRPPLHF

clone size: -
J gene: TRBJ2-1
V gene: TRBV5-1
D gene: TRBD1
CDR3 DNA: TGCGCCAGCAGCTTGATTCAGGGGGCAAACAATGAGCAGTTCTTC
CDR3 protein: CASSLIQGANNEQFF

clone size: -
J gene: TRBJ2-3
V gene: TRBV10-3
D gene: TRBD2
CDR3 DNA: TGTGCCATCAGTTCCCAGCGGGGGAACACAGATACGCAGTATTTT
CDR3 protein: CAISSQRGNTDTQYF

clone size: -
J gene: TRBJ2-7
V gene: TRBV27
D gene: -
CDR3 DNA: TGTGCCAGCAGTTCTACCCGGCGGGGCACCTACGAGCAGTACTTC
CDR3 protein: CASSSTRRGTYEQYF

clone size: -
J gene: TRBJ1-6
V gene: TRBV19
D gene: TRBD1
CDR3 DNA: TGTGCCAGTAGTGTTACAGGGGGCGCGCCACCCCTCCACTTT
CDR3 protein: CASSVTGGAPPLHF

clone size: -
J gene: TRBJ1-1
V gene: TRBV11-2
D gene: -
CDR3 DNA: TGTGCCAGCAGCCGGGGGTTCCGCGGGACTGAAGCTTTCTTT
CDR3 protein: CASSRGFRGTEAFF

clone size: -
J gene: TRBJ2-2
V gene: TRBV6-5
D gene: -
CDR3 DNA: TGTGCCAGCAGTTACTCGGCCAGGGTGGTAACCGGGGAGCTGTTTTTT
CDR3 protein: CASSYSARVVTGELFF

clone size: -
J gene: TRBJ2-7
V gene: TRBV28
D gene: TRBD1
CDR3 DNA: TGTGCCAGCCGGACAGGTTCGATTAGAGCCCCCTACGAGCAGTACTTC
CDR3 protein: CASRTGSIRAPYEQYF

clone size: -
J gene: TRBJ1-5
V gene: TRBV6-1
D gene: -
CDR3 DNA: TGTGCCAGCAGTGAAGCTCGGGGGGGTCAGCCCCAGCATTTT
CDR3 protein: CASSEARGGQPQHF